These 14 T cell receptor beta chains share one sample of origin, sequenced in a study of T cells in women clearing cervical HPV infection. Here immunoSEQ multiplex PCR was the method, and the copy in TCRdb shows in-frame clones only, minus some. The table lists tens of thousands of clones. Sequences were obtained from blood buffy coat. The origin of the receptors is a woman aged 18 to 75 with a cervical HPV16 infection that either progressed to CIN3+ or cleared (not recorded which).

Worth noting for this clone: An end of the junction does not agree with germline; a read error may underlie this. The CDR3 end falls 3 residues outside the read, so it is completed with the germline J gene. The V and J genes are TRBV30 and TRBJ1-2, with D unresolved. The length of the CDR3 is 13 residues. Germline V gene data show CDR1 as GTSNPN and CDR2 as SVGIG (reference sequence). The CDR3 loop reads CAFEGQQDYDYTF. The DNA read from the CDR3 is TGTGCCTTCGAGGGCCAGCAGGACTATGAC.

Details on this clone: The read halts 3 residues ahead of the CDR3 end, with the missing end drawn from the germline J gene. This sequence joins TRBV7-3 and TRBJ2-5; TRBD1 aligns across 8 bases. Germline trimming cut 5 bases from V and 2 bases from J; bases unmatched to any gene: 7. This CDR3 region has 15 residues. Germline CDR1 is SGHTA and CDR2 is FQGTGA. The CDR3 DNA, read in part, is TGTGCCAGCAGCGTACGGACAGGGCCGCAAGAGACC. This gives the protein CASSVRTGPQET. The full CDR3 reads CASSVRTGPQETQYF.

On this clone: The read ends 3 residues shy of where the CDR3 ends; the end is completed using the germline J gene. The chain joins TRBV6-2 or TRBV6-3 to TRBJ2-1; TRBD1 or TRBD2 may be the D gene (5 bases each). The germline V and J ends were trimmed by 6 bases and 3 bases, with 21 bases remaining between them. Germline V gives CDR1 MNHEY, CDR2 SVGEGT. The CDR3 has 17 amino acids. The part of the CDR3 DNA that was read is TGTGCCAGCAGACGAGGGGAACCCAGAACCAACTACAATGAG. Protein: CASRRGEPRTNYNE. The whole CDR3 protein is CASRRGEPRTNYNEQFF.

About this clone itself: The read ends 3 residues before the CDR3 terminus; that terminus is restored from the germline J gene. The chain uses TRBV10-3 and TRBJ2-1; 16 bases line up with TRBD2. V gave up 6 bases and J gave up 7 bases; unmatched junction bases: 6. Per the germline V gene, CDR1 is ENHRY and CDR2 is SYGVKD. This CDR3 is built from 16 residues. The sequenced CDR3 bases are TGTGCCATCAGGGGACTAGCGGGAGGGGTAGGGAATGAG. Its protein is CAIRGLAGGVGNE. The full CDR3 sequence reads CAIRGLAGGVGNEQFF.

About this clone itself: The germline gene is not matched at one end of the junction; a read error may be the cause. The CDR3 reads CASRFSSTIVYGQYF. The CDR3 bases that were read are TGTGCCAGCCGCTTCTCATCGACAATCGTCTATGGT. The genes are TRBV7-9 and TRBJ2-4; D uncertain. The read ends 3 residues before the CDR3 terminus; that terminus is restored from the germline J gene. Germline V lookup: CDR1 SEHNR, CDR2 FQNEAQ (reference sequence). The CDR3 consists of 15 residues.

Worth noting for this clone: The read finishes 3 residues shy of the CDR3 end, and the germline J gene is used to complete it. The chain employs TRBV30 and TRBJ2-1; 12 positions agree with TRBD1. Germline values: CDR1 GTSNPN, CDR2 SVGIG (reference sequence). There are 15 residues in the CDR3. The V segment lost 3 bases and the J segment 9 bases; nucleotides outside the gene matches: 9. The covered CDR3 bases are TGTGCCTGGAGGGTTGAGGGACAGGGGGCTAGTGAG. Translating gives CAWRVEGQGASE. The full CDR3 sequence reads CAWRVEGQGASEQFF.

Incomplete CDR3 DNA: TGTGCCAGCATTAGGGGGGGTAGCACAGATACG. It codes for CASIRGGSTDT. The full CDR3 is CASIRGGSTDTQYF. The rearrangement uses TRBV2 and TRBJ2-3; possible D gene TRBD2, 7 bases. The read finishes 3 residues shy of the CDR3 end, and the germline J gene is used to complete it. The length of the CDR3 is 14 residues. Between the trimmed V and J ends, which lost 7 bases and 0 bases, there was a span of 11 bases. From germline, CDR1 is SNHLY and CDR2 FYNNEI.

For this clone: The read ends 3 residues before the CDR3 terminus; that terminus is restored from the germline J gene. Other nucleotide sequences from this sample produce the same CDR3. The chain links TRBV5-1 to TRBJ1-3; TRBD1 aligns across 10 bases. From germline, CDR1 is SGHRS and CDR2 YFSETQ. The V gene end was trimmed by 4 bases and the J gene end by 0 bases; junction bases not matched to a gene: 4. The CDR3 extends over 16 amino acids. Here the CDR3 reads CASSVDRGYSGNTIYF. Partial CDR3 DNA: TGCGCCAGCAGCGTGGACAGGGGGTACTCTGGAAACACC.

On this clone itself: The DNA ends 3 residues before the CDR3 does, and the rest of the CDR3 is filled in from the germline J gene. V is TRBV19 and J is TRBJ2-3; 7 bases match TRBD1. This CDR3 is built from 15 residues. CDR1 and CDR2 from the germline V gene are LNHDA and SQIVND (reference sequence). This chain's CDR3 is CASMKRGLSNQPQYF. The sequenced part of the CDR3 DNA is TGTGCCAGTATGAAGAGGGGGCTTAGCAATCAGCCG.

Notes on this clone: The read halts 3 residues ahead of the CDR3 end, with the missing end drawn from the germline J gene. This chain links TRBV30 with TRBJ2-7, with 7 bases lining up with TRBD1. The CDR3 covers 15 residues. In germline, CDR1 is GTSNPN, CDR2 SVGIG (reference sequence). With V trimmed by 2 bases and J by 4 bases, 11 bases remained unmatched. CDR3 DNA (partial): TGTGCCTGGAGTAACAAACAGGGGCGGTCATACGAG. Protein product: CAWSNKQGRSYE. Given in full, the CDR3 is CAWSNKQGRSYEQYF.

In the case of this clone: The read halts 3 residues ahead of the CDR3 end, with the missing end drawn from the germline J gene. The chain uses TRBV7-9 and TRBJ1-4, with D possibly matching TRBD1 (5 bases). Germline CDR1 is SEHNR and CDR2 is FQNEAQ (reference sequence). This CDR3 has 14 residues. CDR3 region: CASSLNSGANVLFF. Partial CDR3 DNA: TGTGCCAGCAGCTTGAACTCTGGGGCCAACGTA. Supplemented by reference TRBV7-9 and TRBJ1-4, the full variable domain reads DTGVSQNPRHKITKRGQNVTFRCDPISEHNRLYWYRQTLGQGPEFLTYFQNEAQLEKSRLLSDRFSAERPKGSFSTLEIQRTEQGDSAMYLCASSLNSGANVLFFGSGTQLSVL.

In regard to this clone: Read coverage stops 3 residues before the CDR3 terminus; the germline J gene supplies the remainder. The chain links TRBV30 to TRBJ2-3; weak D call: TRBD2 (6 bases). The germline gives CDR1 GTSNPN, CDR2 SVGIG (reference sequence). The CDR3 extends over 13 amino acids. The DNA read from the CDR3 is TGTGCCTGTTCGATAGGGACTCGAGAGACG. Amino acids: CACSIGTRET. Given in full, the CDR3 is CACSIGTRETQYF.

On this clone itself: Read sequence stops 3 residues before the CDR3 end, and the germline J gene provides the missing end. V usage is TRBV2 and J usage is TRBJ1-2, with TRBD1 as a possible D gene (5 bases). V was shortened by 4 bases and J by 3 bases, with 12 bases between the two germline ends. Germline V gene sequence: CDR1 SNHLY, CDR2 FYNNEI. The CDR3 consists of 14 residues. The part of the CDR3 DNA that was read is TGTGCCAGCAGTGGCCGGAGGGGCGACTATGGC. This codes for CASSGRRGDYG. The entire CDR3 protein reads CASSGRRGDYGYTF. The full variable domain, in which reference TRBV2 and TRBJ1-2 provide the parts outside the CDR3, is EPEVTQTPSHQVTQMGQEVILRCVPISNHLYFYWYRQILGQKVEFLVSFYNNEISEKSEIFDDQFSVERPDGSNFTLKIRSTKLEDSAMYFCASSGRRGDYGYTFGSGTRLTVV.

Remarks on this clone: Sequencing ends 3 residues short of the CDR3 end; the germline J gene provides the rest. V is TRBV19 and J is TRBJ2-4; 8 bases align to TRBD1. CDR1 is LNHDA and CDR2 is SQIVND in the germline V gene (reference sequence). The CDR3 totals 13 residues. The CDR3 here is CASNDRGSHGQYF. Partial CDR3 DNA: TGTGCCAGTAACGACAGGGGATCACATGGT.